Listed here are 5 T cell receptor beta chains from one sample, sequenced in a study of blood T cell repertoires in COVID-19 (dated by TCRdb to the early 2020s). To prepare the library, the immunoSEQ multiplex PCR assay was applied. TCRdb obtained this table from immuneACCESS and retained in-frame rearrangements with V and J assigned. These tables miss some clones; where compared with another copy, unresolved V genes account for less than half of the shortfall, and the remainder is unexplained. This sample comprises about 72,000 clones, 75% to 90% of them detected only once. About 8% of the sample goes to the ten largest clones. The sequencing input was peripheral blood. The receptors originated from a man aged 25 to 45 with acute or convalescent COVID-19.

V gene TRBV7-2 combines with J gene TRBJ2-5, with TRBD1 matching over 8 bases. From germline, CDR1 is SGHTA and CDR2 FQGNSA. The CDR3 has 13 residues. With V trimmed by 5 bases and J by 4 bases, 3 bases remained unmatched. The CDR3: CASSRTGRETQYF. The CDR3 bases are TGTGCCAGCAGCCGGACAGGGAGAGAGACCCAGTACTTC.

The V and J genes are TRBV2 and TRBJ2-6; TRBD1 aligns across 7 bases. Unmatched junction bases numbered 13, after V lost 9 bases and J lost 5 bases. CDR1 is SNHLY and CDR2 is FYNNEI in the germline V gene. The CDR3 contains 16 residues. CDR3 sequence reads: CARAGTATGRANVLTF. CDR3 DNA: TGTGCCAGGGCCGGGACAGCAACCGGCAGGGCCAACGTCCTGACTTTC.

This clone has only a few counts. The J gene is TRBJ2-1, the V gene TRBV27, with 7 bases that match TRBD2. Germline CDR1 and CDR2: MNHEY and SMNVEV (reference sequence). Germline trimming cut 3 bases from V and 2 bases from J; bases unmatched to any gene: 4. CDR3 size: 15 residues. CDR3 in amino acids: CASSFAGTTYNEQFF. The CDR3 region has the DNA TGTGCCAGCAGTTTTGCGGGGACTACCTACAATGAGCAGTTCTTC.

The chain employs TRBV7-6 and TRBJ1-6, with no clear D. Germline V gene sequence: CDR1 SGHVS, CDR2 FNYEAQ. The CDR3 covers 15 residues. The V end lost 0 bases, the J end lost 5 bases, and 8 bases lay between the germline ends. The CDR3 sequence is CASSLAWPDNSPLHF. CDR3 sequence (DNA): TGTGCCAGCAGCTTAGCGTGGCCAGATAATTCACCCCTCCACTTT.

This chain connects TRBV7-8 to TRBJ2-1; tentatively, D is TRBD2 (6 bases). Germline V gives CDR1 SGHVS, CDR2 FQNEAQ. The CDR3 sequence is 15 residues long. Trimming removed 1 base from V and 4 bases from J, with 11 bases in between. CDR3 DNA sequence: TGTGCCAGCAGCTTAGTCGGAGGGCGGTACAATGAGCAGTTCTTC. It encodes CASSLVGGRYNEQFF.